The TCR beta chain under discussion was sequenced for a study of T-cell reconstitution after alpha-beta-depleted transplantation in children. The CDR3 has 14 residues. The V and J ends lost 3 bases and 8 bases, in that order; junction bases with no gene match: 4. Germline V gene lookup returns CDR1 SGDLS and CDR2 YYNGEE. Study results and limitations: A year had passed since transplant, and T-cell counts and diversity by then came mostly from newly produced T cells.

With regard to this clonotype: Its antigen is currently unknown.

TCRbeta library preparation incorporated unique molecular identifiers. TCRdb passed the PCR reads through MiXCR, listing each CDR3 protein once. Of 350,000 to 500,000 distinct CDR3 sequences in the sample, around 46% are singletons; the top ten hold 27%. The source material was PBMCs, sampled before TCRalphabeta/CD19-depleted stem cell transplant. The rearrangement links TRBV9 to TRBJ2-1, with TRBD2 matching 11 bases. This clonotype was obtained from a girl aged 2 to 10 with aplastic anemia, due to receive a stem cell transplant. This CDR3 reads CASSDRGLADEQFF. CDR3 DNA sequence: TGTGCCAGCAGCGACAGGGGACTAGCGGATGAGCAGTTCTTC.